This TCR beta chain was sequenced in a study of OX40 agonist ivuxolimab in advanced cancers. For the study at large: Participants averaged about 66 years of age (range about 23 to 80) and were 82.7% male.

Profiled with immunoSEQ multiplex PCR; TCRdb holds only in-frame clones, not every one. The sample has 50,000 to 65,000 clones; around 89% are singletons. V was pared by 3 bases and J by 9 bases, with 12 bases between. This CDR3 comprises 13 residues. Per the germline V gene, CDR1 is MDHEN and CDR2 is SYDVKM. Sequencing used CD4+ or CD8+ T cells sorted from blood, obtained in a trial of the OX40 agonist ivuxolimab. The sequence came from an adult with an advanced solid tumor such as melanoma, head and neck, liver or kidney cancer. J is TRBJ1-5 and V is TRBV28; no clear D gene. CDR3 DNA: TGTGCCAGCAGTTTGCCGGTGGGTTCGCCCCAGCATTTT. Translation gives CASSLPVGSPQHF.